The clone carrying this T cell receptor (beta chain) came up many times. Hyperthyroidism had been newly diagnosed in patients aged 18 to 65, and its duration was under 2 months. From RNA transcripts, TCR beta CDR3 regions were amplified. TCR CDR3 regions were first amplified by RT-PCR with HTBI primers. A single record per CDR3 protein comes from TCRdb applying MiXCR to the multiplex PCR reads. Found here are around 580,000 distinct CDR3 sequences, 15% to 20% of them singletons; the top ten hold approximately 20%. Germline CDR1 is SEHNR and CDR2 is FQNEAQ (reference sequence). V dropped 5 bases and J dropped 6 bases, with 17 bases sitting between them. This CDR3 is 15 amino acids long. The sample originates from a study of T cells in Graves' hyperthyroidism and ophthalmopathy.

Sequencing input: blood. This sequence originates from a woman between 18 and 30 years old with Graves' hyperthyroidism. V gene TRBV7-9 combines with J gene TRBJ1-5; D unresolved. The CDR3 bases are TGTGCCAGCAGCCGCGGGGAGGGAAGGAGTCAGCCCCAGCATTTT. Protein product: CASSRGEGRSQPQHF.